This TCR beta chain is drawn from a study of blood T cell repertoires in COVID-19. Study at large: COVID-19 samples, acute and convalescent, were from the United States, Italy and Spain. T cells, B-cell-depleted T cells, or PBMCs provided the cDNA or gDNA that served as material.

V was cut by 1 base and J by 5 bases, with 8 bases left in between. CDR1 is LGHNT, CDR2 FRNRAP, per germline. The CDR3 totals 13 residues. Original methodology: Counts of nucleated cells, estimated from reference gene primer amplification, were obtained. Generated by immunoSEQ multiplex PCR, the TCRdb table keeps only in-frame clones and is missing some. The V and J calls and the clone size are those of that table, but D and trimming were determined from the DNA. In the table there are under 350,000 clones, approximately 83% of which are singletons. This sequence was found in a woman in her seventies with acute or convalescent COVID-19. What was sequenced was peripheral blood. This chain uses TRBV12-5 with TRBJ1-2; D remains unclear. The CDR3 nucleotides are TGTGCTAGTGGTTTGGACACGACTTATGGCTACACCTTC. Its translation: CASGLDTTYGYTF.